This T cell receptor (beta chain) was identified during a study of T cell responses to AZD1222 COVID-19 vaccine. The CDR3 extends over 17 amino acids. V trimming: 4 bases; J trimming: 2 bases; junction bases outside the gene matches: 6. CDR1 SEHNR and CDR2 FQNEAQ come from the germline V gene (reference sequence). Profiling relied on immunoSEQ multiplex PCR, and the TCRdb table lists in-frame clones only, not all of them. The data show fewer than 95,000 clones, with around 90% seen just once and 8% held by the top ten. The V gene is TRBV7-9, the J gene TRBJ2-5, with TRBD2 matching 14 bases. Here the sequenced sample was peripheral blood, taken 28 days after the second AZD1222 dose. This receptor was taken from an adult who received the AZD1222 COVID-19 vaccine. The CDR3 loop reads CASSSRTSGRTQETQYF. CDR3 coding DNA: TGTGCCAGCAGCTCAAGGACTAGCGGGAGGACGCAAGAGACCCAGTACTTC.